This is a list of T cell receptor beta chains from one sample in a study of graft-versus-host responses after intestinal transplantation. Measured with immunoSEQ multiplex PCR; TCRdb has only the in-frame clones, and not every one. The sample lists around 99,000 clones; around 93% were seen once. Antigens for these TCRs are unknown. The source was unstimulated CD8+ T cells sorted from spleen or lymph node cells, collected before intestinal transplant. These receptors were obtained from a human donor who received an intestinal transplant. Both conserved end residues are trimmed from each CDR3. Some rows have no size entry. The others give once, few or many, or a class for an expanded clone.

v_gene	j_gene	abundance	CDR3aa
TRBV7-7	TRBJ1-1	-	ASSPTENTEAF
TRBV30	TRBJ2-7	-	AWSVSGDEQY
TRBV5-6	TRBJ2-5	-	ASSLSGVQETQY
TRBV5-5	TRBJ1-4	-	ASSPGGRWTGRPIFEKLF
TRBV2	TRBJ2-3	-	ASSDGASDGGGFTDTQY
TRBV6-5	TRBJ2-2	few	ASTRGNTGELF
TRBV4-1	TRBJ2-3	-	ASSQIAVGADTQY
TRBV7-9	TRBJ2-1	-	ASSFSGGSFNEQF
TRBV7-8	TRBJ2-7	-	ASSPGTGSYEQY
TRBV7-8	TRBJ2-5	once	ASSLGLAGDQETQY
TRBV9	TRBJ1-1	-	ASSPTGTMNTEAF
TRBV9	TRBJ2-1	-	ASSVAGTAYNEQF
TRBV2	TRBJ1-4	-	ASSEAQGLTNEKLF
TRBV11-2	TRBJ1-2	once	ASSDQNPTYGYT
TRBV30	TRBJ2-3	-	AWSSTGTDTQY
TRBV9	TRBJ2-7	-	ASSVGDNYEQY
TRBV27	TRBJ2-1	-	ASSSGQGYNEQF
TRBV30	TRBJ2-3	-	AWSVSSGGDTQY
TRBV6-5	TRBJ2-7	-	ASNNSPYEQY
TRBV5-1	TRBJ2-3	-	ASSAGQGVTDTQY
TRBV19	TRBJ1-2	-	ASSIRQGLFGGSYGYT
TRBV27	TRBJ1-5	-	ASSLSGMTGHQPQH
TRBV30	TRBJ2-7	-	AWSVGPYEQY
TRBV7-8	TRBJ1-2	-	ASSLRGQGDYGYT
TRBV6-1	TRBJ2-7	-	ASSESRGWYEQY
TRBV7-9	TRBJ1-4	-	ASSPPLDEKLF
TRBV5-1	TRBJ2-1	-	ASSLEQNEQF
TRBV6-1	TRBJ1-2	-	ASSLARNYGYT
TRBV18	TRBJ2-1	-	ASTDLGAEPPYSSYNEQF
TRBV14	TRBJ2-3	once	ASSQDAGTGYTQY
TRBV9	TRBJ2-1	-	ASSTRTGEQF
TRBV27	TRBJ2-7	-	ASSLAGQGLRYEQY
TRBV7-8	TRBJ1-2	-	ASSYLTGTGENYGYT
TRBV7-9	TRBJ1-2	-	ASSLGVTGTSGYGYT
TRBV27	TRBJ1-1	-	ASSFKTGGTEAF
TRBV27	TRBJ2-7	-	ASSGRGSLYEQY
TRBV27	TRBJ1-5	-	ASSSRGKGNQPQH
TRBV27	TRBJ2-5	-	ASSLSGGRGQETQY
TRBV15	TRBJ2-3	-	ATSSTLVAENTDTQY
TRBV27	TRBJ2-3	-	ASSLAGGTQY
TRBV27	TRBJ1-1	-	ASSEGQGSTEAF
TRBV23-1	TRBJ2-6	-	ASSPPRSPFSGANVLT
TRBV19	TRBJ1-5	-	ASTAGGFGPYQPQH
TRBV7-9	TRBJ2-5	-	ASSSRDYQETQY
TRBV7-2	TRBJ2-3	-	ASSLYGGSTDTQY
TRBV9	TRBJ2-7	-	ASSAPHDDYEQY
TRBV15	TRBJ1-1	-	ATSRDSMKNTEAF
TRBV12-5	TRBJ1-1	-	ASGLVRRDISEAF
TRBV7-2	TRBJ1-3	-	ASSLVGQGLDTIY
TRBV15	TRBJ1-1	-	ATSRSFRPGVMNTEAF
TRBV7-9	TRBJ1-5	-	ASSLVGGSNQPQH
TRBV27	TRBJ2-3	-	ASNPGTPSTDTQY
TRBV7-9	TRBJ2-7	-	ASSSFGLAAYEQY
TRBV5-6	TRBJ1-1	-	ASSWDRGTSNTEAF
TRBV5-4	TRBJ2-2	once	ASSFGGNGELF
TRBV4-3	TRBJ2-2	-	ASSRAGITGELF
TRBV5-5	TRBJ2-3	-	ASSLAAGGPTSTDTQY
TRBV11-3	TRBJ1-5	-	ASSPLGPYNQPQH
TRBV27	TRBJ2-1	-	ASSHRTGGYNEQF
TRBV6-6	TRBJ1-1	-	ASSYGEGEGTEAF